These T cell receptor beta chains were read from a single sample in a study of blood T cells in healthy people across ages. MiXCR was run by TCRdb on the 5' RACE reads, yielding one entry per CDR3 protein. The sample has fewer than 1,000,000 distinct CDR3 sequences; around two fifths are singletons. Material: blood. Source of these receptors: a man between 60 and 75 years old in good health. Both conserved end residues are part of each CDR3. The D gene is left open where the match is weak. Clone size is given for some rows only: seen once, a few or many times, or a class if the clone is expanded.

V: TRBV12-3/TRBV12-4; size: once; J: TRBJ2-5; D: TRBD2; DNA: TGTGCCAGCCGTCGGGAGGGGACCCAGTACTTC; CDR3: CASRREGTQYF
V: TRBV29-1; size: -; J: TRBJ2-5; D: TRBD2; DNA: TGCAGCGTTACTAGCGGGGGGGCGGGCGAGACCCAGTACTTC; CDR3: CSVTSGGAGETQYF
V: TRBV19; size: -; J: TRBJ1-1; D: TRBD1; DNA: TGTGCCAGTAGTGACAGGGCGGACACTGAAGCTTTCTTT; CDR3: CASSDRADTEAFF
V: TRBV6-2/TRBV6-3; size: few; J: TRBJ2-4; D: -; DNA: TGTGCCAGCAGTTACCCAGGAACCCAGAACATTCAGTACTTC; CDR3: CASSYPGTQNIQYF
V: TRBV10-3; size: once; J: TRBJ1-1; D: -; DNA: TGTGCCATCGGGACTTTGAACACTGAAGCTTTCTTT; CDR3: CAIGTLNTEAFF
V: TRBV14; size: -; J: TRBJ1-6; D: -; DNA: TGTGCCAGCAGCCGCGGGAGGGCCTATAATTCACCCCTCCACTTT; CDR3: CASSRGRAYNSPLHF
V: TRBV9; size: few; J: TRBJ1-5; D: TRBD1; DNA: TGTGCCAGCAGCGGAGGACAGGACCTATGGCCCCAGCATTTT; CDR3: CASSGGQDLWPQHF
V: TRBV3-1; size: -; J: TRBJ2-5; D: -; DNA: TGTGCCAGCAGCCAAGATTTGAGACGGGTCCAAGAGACCCAGTACTTC; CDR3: CASSQDLRRVQETQYF
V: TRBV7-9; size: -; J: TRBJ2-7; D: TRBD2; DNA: TGTGCCAGCAGCGCGCTCCCGGGACTAGCGGGGGGGTCCCAGTACAATGAGCAGTACTTC; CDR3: CASSALPGLAGGSQYNEQYF
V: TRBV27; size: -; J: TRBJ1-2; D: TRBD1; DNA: TGTGCCAGCAGTCCAACAACCGGGACAGGGAGGGACTATGGCTACACCTTC; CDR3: CASSPTTGTGRDYGYTF
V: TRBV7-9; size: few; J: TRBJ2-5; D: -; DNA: TGTGCCACAGGAGGGACCCAGTACTTC; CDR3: CATGGTQYF
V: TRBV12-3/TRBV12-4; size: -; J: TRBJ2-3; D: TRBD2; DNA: TGTGCCAGCAGGACTAGCGGGGGGCTATTGGGGGCCCCAGATACGCAGTATTTT; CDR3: CASRTSGGLLGAPDTQYF
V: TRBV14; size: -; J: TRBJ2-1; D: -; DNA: TGTGCCAGCAGCCCAGGACCCGAGCAGTTCTTC; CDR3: CASSPGPEQFF
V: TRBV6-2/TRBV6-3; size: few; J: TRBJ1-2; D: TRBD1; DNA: TGTGCCAGCAGTTACTCGGGACAGGGGATTCCTGGCTACACCTTC; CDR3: CASSYSGQGIPGYTF
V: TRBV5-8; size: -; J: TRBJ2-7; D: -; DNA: TGTGCCAGCAGCCGCGGCCTAGCTCAGGGCTCCTACGAGCAGTACTTC; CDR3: CASSRGLAQGSYEQYF
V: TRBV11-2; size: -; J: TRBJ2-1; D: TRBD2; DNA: TGTGCCAGCATCAGCGGGGCGGATGAGCAGTTCTTC; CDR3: CASISGADEQFF
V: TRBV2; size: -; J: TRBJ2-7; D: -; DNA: TGTGCCAGCAGTGCGGAGGCGGGGTACGAGCAGTACTTC; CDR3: CASSAEAGYEQYF
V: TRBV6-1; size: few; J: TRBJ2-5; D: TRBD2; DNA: TGTGCCAGCAGAAGCGGGACGTACCAAGAGACCCAGTACTTC; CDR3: CASRSGTYQETQYF
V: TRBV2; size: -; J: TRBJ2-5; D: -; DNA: TGTGCCAGCAGTGAACATGAGGGGAGGGAGACCCAGTACTTC; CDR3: CASSEHEGRETQYF
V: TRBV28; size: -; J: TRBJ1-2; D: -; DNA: TGTGCCAGCAGTTTAACTGTGGGTCGGGATGGTTACACCTTC; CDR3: CASSLTVGRDGYTF
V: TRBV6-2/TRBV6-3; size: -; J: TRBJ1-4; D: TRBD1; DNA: TGTGCCAGCAGCCTACGTCCCGGGACAGGGGGCGTGAAAAAACTGTTTTTT; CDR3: CASSLRPGTGGVKKLFF
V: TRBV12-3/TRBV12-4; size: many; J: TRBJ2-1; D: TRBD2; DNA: TGTGCCAGCAGTTTCAGCGGGGGGGCCTTCAATGAGCAGTTCTTC; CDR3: CASSFSGGAFNEQFF
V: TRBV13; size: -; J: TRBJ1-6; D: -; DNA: TGTGCCAGCAGCGATGGCCGAGCCTCCTATAATTCACCCCTCCACTTT; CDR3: CASSDGRASYNSPLHF
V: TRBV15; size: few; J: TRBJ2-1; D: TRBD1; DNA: TGTGCCACCAGCGGCTGGCGGGACAGGAGGTACAATGAGCAGTTCTTC; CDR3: CATSGWRDRRYNEQFF
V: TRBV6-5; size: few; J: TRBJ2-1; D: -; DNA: TGTGCCAGCAGTTACCGCCGGCCGGACAATGAGCAGTTCTTC; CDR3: CASSYRRPDNEQFF